This T cell receptor beta chain was profiled in a study of cytomegalovirus exposure and HLA in healthy donors. General observations from the study: Clonal expansion, a later analysis showed, was greater in HLA-associated TCR beta chains than in equally common others. In a later analysis, a missense DCLRE1C variant was linked to TCR beta V- and J-gene trimming. With high specificity and sensitivity, the classifier reportedly diagnosed cytomegalovirus status. Generally TCR sequences proved uncommon, though certain public TCRs appeared in numerous donors.

Vbeta (60) and Jbeta (13) primers were used in the PCR. This table comes from immunoSEQ multiplex PCR, and its TCRdb copy is limited to in-frame clones, with some not included. The sample consists of about 140,000 clones, approximately 80% of them appearing once. As for this clone: Its antigen is unidentified.

Sequenced input: PBMCs. This clonotype originated in a woman aged 40 to 49 in good health and CMV-seropositive.

The CDR3 protein is CASSDRGYGYTF. The CDR3 DNA is TGTGCCAGCAGTGACAGGGGGTACGGCTACACCTTC. This sequence joins TRBV2 and TRBJ1-2, with 7 nucleotides matching TRBD1. V lost 3 bases and J lost 8; bases outside the gene matches: 3. The CDR3 is 12 amino acids. The V gene's germline CDR1 is SNHLY and CDR2 FYNNEI.